Sequencing of this T cell receptor (beta chain) was carried out in a study of blood T cell repertoires in COVID-19. Looking at the study overall: T cells, B-cell-depleted T cells, or PBMCs provided the cDNA or gDNA that served as material.

This clone was seen a few times. Seattle patients were enrolled during active infection and followed longitudinally. Data came from immunoSEQ multiplex PCR; TCRdb stores just in-frame clones and leaves some out. There are over 200,000 clones in the sample; roughly four fifths occur only once, and approximately 8% lies in the top ten. The V end was cut by 5 bases, the J end by 0 bases, with 17 bases between. The CDR3 totals 17 residues. Germline CDR1 is KGHSH and CDR2 is LQKENI. The clonotype comes from a woman of 80 years or more with COVID-19, enrolled during active disease. Sequences were obtained from peripheral blood. The rearrangement joins TRBV18 to TRBJ2-4; no reliable D call. CDR3 DNA: TGTGCCAGCTCATCCTACGGGTCGAACAAAGCCAAAAACATTCAGTACTTC. Residues: CASSSYGSNKAKNIQYF. The entire variable domain, with the rest obtained from reference TRBV18 and TRBJ2-4, is as follows: NAGVMQNPRHLVRRRGQEARLRCSPMKGHSHVYWYRQLPEEGLKFMVYLQKENIIDESGMPKERFSAEFPKEGPSILRIQQVVRGDSAAYFCASSSYGSNKAKNIQYFGAGTRLSVL.